This is a list of T cell receptor beta chains from one sample in a study of CD8 T cells in Susac syndrome. Using its own MiXCR run on the immunoSEQ multiplex PCR reads, TCRdb lists one record per CDR3 protein. The repertoire consists of about 81,000 distinct CDR3 sequences, with around 94% occurring once and the leading ten covering about 0.99%. The specimen was CD8+ T cells from PBMCs. Receptors originate from a human donor with Susac syndrome. Each CDR3 is given with its conserved first and last residue. The D gene is left open where the match is weak. Size is stated for part of the rows, as once, few or many counts, or as a class when the clone is expanded.

V gene	J gene	D gene	clone size	CDR3 protein	CDR3 DNA
TRBV20-1	TRBJ2-5	-	-	CSAEGQNQETQYF	TGCAGTGCGGAGGGACAGAACCAAGAGACCCAGTACTTC
TRBV2	TRBJ1-5	-	-	CASSEEGDSNQPQHF	TGTGCCAGCAGTGAAGAGGGAGATAGCAATCAGCCCCAGCATTTT
TRBV5-1	TRBJ1-2	TRBD1	-	CASSLTGTGIGDLYGYTF	TGCGCCAGCAGCTTAACCGGGACAGGAATAGGGGATCTCTATGGCTACACCTTC
TRBV29-1	TRBJ1-1	-	once	CSALDYEAFF	TGCAGCGCCCTAGATTATGAAGCTTTCTTT
TRBV27	TRBJ2-7	-	-	CASSLTYSSYEQYF	TGTGCCAGCAGTTTGACGTATAGCTCCTACGAGCAGTACTTC
TRBV5-6	TRBJ2-5	-	-	CASSVLEIKETQYF	TGTGCCAGCAGCGTCCTCGAAATTAAAGAGACCCAGTACTTC
TRBV28	TRBJ1-5	-	-	CASSPGAESNQPQHF	TGTGCCAGCAGTCCAGGGGCGGAAAGCAATCAGCCCCAGCATTTT
TRBV11-2	TRBJ2-7	TRBD2	-	CASSLGVMGGGSSGYEQYF	TGTGCCAGCAGCTTAGGGGTCATGGGAGGCGGGAGCAGCGGCTACGAGCAGTACTTC
TRBV7-2	TRBJ2-5	-	-	CASSLSLVGGPQETQYF	TGTGCCAGCAGCTTATCGCTAGTGGGGGGGCCCCAAGAGACCCAGTACTTC
TRBV13	TRBJ2-1	-	-	CASSLQSEGNNEQFF	TGTGCCAGCAGCTTACAAAGCGAGGGGAATAATGAGCAGTTCTTC
TRBV12-3/TRBV12-4	TRBJ2-1	-	-	CASRVRTGAPYNEQFF	TGTGCCAGCAGGGTACGAACCGGGGCTCCCTACAATGAGCAGTTCTTC
TRBV25-1	TRBJ2-7	-	once	CASSAWGPDYEQYF	TGTGCCAGCAGCGCCTGGGGGCCGGATTACGAGCAGTACTTC
TRBV11-2	TRBJ2-5	TRBD1	-	CASSGGEGAQQETQYF	TGTGCCAGCAGCGGGGGAGAGGGGGCGCAACAAGAGACCCAGTACTTC
TRBV6-5	TRBJ2-7	TRBD2	-	CAAGGTSGEQYF	TGTGCCGCGGGGGGGACTAGCGGCGAGCAGTACTTC
TRBV3-1	TRBJ2-7	-	-	CASSQEEGGGEQYF	TGTGCCAGCAGCCAAGAAGAGGGAGGAGGGGAGCAGTACTTC
TRBV12-3/TRBV12-4	TRBJ2-3	-	-	CASSSGRPTDTQYF	TGTGCCAGCAGTTCAGGCAGGCCCACAGATACGCAGTATTTT
TRBV14	TRBJ2-7	-	-	CASSQEEGSSYEQYF	TGTGCCAGCAGCCAAGAGGAGGGGAGCTCCTACGAGCAGTACTTC
TRBV14	TRBJ2-5	-	-	CASSWTDQETQYF	TGTGCCAGCAGTTGGACCGACCAAGAGACCCAGTACTTC
TRBV5-4	TRBJ2-1	TRBD2	-	CASSQTSGAHNEQFF	TGTGCCAGCAGCCAGACTAGCGGGGCACACAATGAGCAGTTCTTC
TRBV20-1	TRBJ2-5	TRBD2	-	CSATDLAGQETQYF	TGCAGTGCAACCGACTTAGCGGGACAAGAGACCCAGTACTTC
TRBV25-1	TRBJ2-7	-	-	CASSEGVSNGVQYF	TGTGCCAGCAGTGAAGGTGTCTCAAACGGGGTGCAGTACTTC
TRBV6-5	TRBJ2-1	TRBD2	once	CASSYFLRTSGPSDAEQFF	TGTGCCAGCAGTTACTTTCTGAGGACTAGCGGGCCCTCCGATGCTGAGCAGTTCTTC
TRBV27	TRBJ1-6	-	once	CASSDQTGSYNSPLHF	TGTGCCAGCAGTGACCAGACAGGCTCCTATAATTCACCCCTCCACTTT
TRBV7-9	TRBJ1-4	TRBD1	-	CASSSNTQGTTNEKLFF	TGTGCCAGCAGTTCTAACACACAGGGGACCACTAATGAAAAACTGTTTTTT
TRBV7-8	TRBJ2-7	TRBD1	-	CASSSQGVGEQYF	TGTGCCAGCAGCTCCCAGGGGGTAGGCGAGCAGTACTTC
TRBV9	TRBJ2-7	TRBD1	-	CASSPLGDRVNEQYF	TGTGCCAGCAGCCCCCTGGGGGACAGGGTTAACGAGCAGTACTTC
TRBV9	TRBJ1-6	-	-	CASSPGPGYNSPLHF	TGTGCCAGCAGCCCGGGACCCGGGTATAATTCACCCCTCCACTTT
TRBV29-1	TRBJ2-7	-	-	CSVAVTGFTYEQYF	TGCAGCGTTGCGGTGACAGGTTTTACCTACGAGCAGTACTTC
TRBV6-5	TRBJ2-7	TRBD1	-	CASRTGSSYEQYF	TGTGCCAGCCGGACAGGTTCTTCCTACGAGCAGTACTTC
TRBV12-3/TRBV12-4	TRBJ2-7	TRBD2	-	CASSPTSASSYEQYF	TGTGCCAGCAGTCCGACTAGCGCAAGCTCCTACGAGCAGTACTTC
TRBV6-5	TRBJ1-1	-	-	CASSFSTGNTEAFF	TGTGCCAGCAGTTTCTCGACAGGGAACACTGAAGCTTTCTTT
TRBV6-5	TRBJ2-3	-	-	CASSPGWDTQYF	TGTGCCAGCAGCCCTGGGTGGGATACGCAGTATTTT
TRBV4-2	TRBJ1-6	TRBD1	-	CASILDRGGLHF	TGTGCCAGCATACTAGACAGGGGTGGACTCCACTTT
TRBV29-1	TRBJ1-1	TRBD1	-	CSVWTGGTEAFF	TGCAGCGTTTGGACAGGGGGCACTGAAGCTTTCTTT
TRBV11-1	TRBJ1-1	-	once	CASSATPNTEAFF	TGTGCCAGCAGCGCTACACCGAACACTGAAGCTTTCTTT
TRBV29-1	TRBJ2-7	-	once	CSVGPGASYEQYF	TGCAGCGTTGGCCCAGGGGCTTCCTACGAGCAGTACTTC
TRBV15	TRBJ2-1	TRBD2	-	CATSRDRAGGDGEQFF	TGTGCCACCAGCAGAGATCGGGCTGGGGGGGACGGTGAGCAGTTCTTC
TRBV15	TRBJ2-5	TRBD2	-	CATSIPPGGGGETQYF	TGTGCCACCAGCATCCCCCCTGGGGGGGGAGGAGAGACCCAGTACTTC
TRBV20-1	TRBJ2-2	TRBD1	-	CSAMGQGAGTGELFF	TGCAGTGCTATGGGACAGGGGGCTGGGACCGGGGAGCTGTTTTTT
TRBV29-1	TRBJ1-1	TRBD1	-	CSVDGSRDRGPTEAFF	TGCAGCGTTGACGGCTCCCGGGACAGGGGGCCCACTGAAGCTTTCTTT
TRBV6-1	TRBJ1-2	TRBD1	-	CASREGQGAIGPGYTF	TGTGCCAGCAGGGAGGGGCAGGGGGCGATCGGACCTGGCTACACCTTC
TRBV4-1	TRBJ2-7	TRBD2	few	CASSPISGRAREQYF	TGCGCCAGCAGCCCTATTAGCGGGAGGGCCCGTGAGCAGTACTTC
TRBV7-9	TRBJ1-4	-	-	CASSFPSGEKLFF	TGTGCCAGCAGCTTCCCCTCCGGGGAAAAACTGTTTTTT
TRBV12-3/TRBV12-4	TRBJ1-5	-	-	CASSPRVSDNQPQHF	TGTGCCAGCAGTCCCCGGGTCAGCGACAATCAGCCCCAGCATTTT
TRBV19	TRBJ1-1	-	-	CATRDQNPEAFF	TGTGCCACTCGCGACCAGAACCCTGAAGCTTTCTTT
TRBV7-2	TRBJ1-5	-	-	CASSLGTQGNQPQHF	TGTGCCAGCAGCTTAGGGACGCAGGGGAATCAGCCCCAGCATTTT
TRBV30	TRBJ2-1	-	-	CAWSVLYNEQFF	TGTGCCTGGAGTGTACTGTACAATGAGCAGTTCTTC
TRBV4-3	TRBJ2-7	-	-	CASSQDPVGETYEQYF	TGCGCCAGCAGCCAAGATCCGGTCGGTGAAACCTACGAGCAGTACTTC
TRBV20-1	TRBJ2-3	-	-	CSARDLLTDTQYF	TGCAGTGCTAGAGATCTACTCACAGATACGCAGTATTTT
TRBV29-1	TRBJ2-2	-	-	CSVPGGGSTGELFF	TGCAGCGTCCCGGGAGGGGGCAGCACCGGGGAGCTGTTTTTT
TRBV28	TRBJ2-5	-	-	CASSLGLQETQYF	TGTGCCAGCAGTTTAGGTCTCCAAGAGACCCAGTACTTC
TRBV5-1	TRBJ2-2	-	-	CASSLVAGELFF	TGTGCCAGCAGCTTAGTGGCCGGGGAGCTGTTTTTT
TRBV9	TRBJ1-2	-	-	CASSSDVEWSGYTF	TGTGCCAGCAGCTCCGACGTAGAGTGGAGTGGCTACACCTTC
TRBV7-3	TRBJ2-7	-	-	CASSPHPGQGNEQYF	TGTGCCAGCAGCCCCCATCCGGGACAAGGCAACGAGCAGTACTTC
TRBV27	TRBJ2-1	-	once	CASSLTWGPGNEQFF	TGTGCCAGCAGTTTAACGTGGGGGCCGGGAAATGAGCAGTTCTTC
TRBV28	TRBJ2-5	-	-	CASGRQLQETQYF	TGTGCCAGCGGACGACAGCTCCAAGAGACCCAGTACTTC
TRBV9	TRBJ1-5	-	-	CASSATGQRLEPQHF	TGTGCCAGCAGCGCAACAGGACAGCGCTTGGAGCCCCAGCATTTT